Listed here is a single TCR beta chain. Generated by immunoSEQ multiplex PCR, the TCRdb table keeps only in-frame clones and is missing some. The data hold more than 200,000 clones, with 79% observed a single time. Germline V gene sequence: CDR1 SEHNR, CDR2 FQNEAQ (reference sequence). The CDR3 spans 15 residues. V lost 1 base to trimming and J lost 3 bases, with 13 bases between them. Extraction of approximately 2 micrograms of genomic DNA from cryopreserved PBMCs supplied material for TCR beta libraries. This entry belongs to a study of cytotoxic CD8 clonotypes in ibrutinib-treated CLL. Study-level information: Following treatment for a median roughly 11 months, range 6 to 36, response samples were then taken. Across samples, productive templates numbered about 240,000 and productive rearrangements reached 75,000 to 100,000 on average.

The TCR comes from a human donor with chronic lymphocytic leukemia. V usage is TRBV7-9 and J usage is TRBJ2-7; TRBD1 is a possible D gene (5 bases). The sequencing used PBMCs, collected after 12 months of ibrutinib treatment. CDR3 residues: CASSLVGAVGYEQYF. CDR3 DNA: TGTGCCAGCAGCTTAGTTGGGGCAGTGGGCTACGAGCAGTACTTC.